These 3 T cell receptor beta chains were sequenced from one sample in a study of T cell changes during pregnancy in multiple sclerosis. Repertoires were generated with immunoSEQ multiplex PCR, while TCRdb's copy carries only in-frame clones and drops some. The profile shows roughly 40,000 clones, 89% of them singletons. The source was CD4+ T cells from peripheral blood mononuclear cells, collected in the first trimester of pregnancy. The receptors come from a female donor with multiple sclerosis, enrolled in a pregnancy study.

The gene calls are TRBV19 and TRBJ1-3; D perhaps matches TRBD1 (5 bases). Looked up from germline, CDR1 is LNHDA and CDR2 is SQIVND (reference sequence). Trimming cost V 4 bases and J 2 bases, with 9 bases left between them. This CDR3 is 14 amino acids long. CDR3 bases: TGTGCCAGTAGTACACAGGTGGCTGGAAACACCATATATTTT. The encoded protein is CASSTQVAGNTIYF.

The rearrangement links TRBV18 to TRBJ1-1; D is unclear. Per germline, CDR1 KGHSH and CDR2 LQKENI. V was clipped by 3 bases and J by 1 base, with 9 bases between them. This CDR3 spans 14 amino acids. CDR3 coding DNA: TGTGCCAGCTCACCCCCGATCGGGAACACTGAAGCTTTCTTT. It yields the protein CASSPPIGNTEAFF.

CDR3 loop: CASSRVTGFVYGYTF. In DNA form, the CDR3 reads TGTGCCAGCAGTCGGGTGACAGGATTTGTCTATGGCTACACCTTC. The chain carries TRBV28 and TRBJ1-2; possibly TRBD1 for D (6 bases). CDR1 is MDHEN and CDR2 is SYDVKM in the germline V gene. The CDR3 is 15 amino acids. V was shortened by 5 bases and J by 4 bases, with 17 bases between the two germline ends.